These 15 T cell receptor beta chains originate from one sample sequenced in a study of blood T cell repertoires in COVID-19 (TCRdb year 2020). Library prep was done by the immunoSEQ multiplex PCR assay. This immuneACCESS table, as held by TCRdb, lists in-frame sequences with V and J called but not all clones. Of the missing ones, under half trace to an unresolved V gene in checked studies; the others have no known cause. The sample data list some 230,000 clones, and roughly 88% of these were observed just once. The top ten constitute approximately 2% of the sample. Sequenced: peripheral blood. These receptors came from a man aged 25-40 years who had recovered from COVID-19.

In its sample, this clone was seen once. V gene TRBV6-5 combines with J gene TRBJ2-7; TRBD1 is a possible D gene (6 bases). Between the trimmed V and J ends, which lost 0 bases and 0 bases, there was a span of 9 bases. This CDR3 spans 15 amino acids. CDR1 is MNHEY, CDR2 SVGAGI, per germline. Here the CDR3 reads CASSYSWDTSYEQYF. In DNA, the CDR3 is TGTGCCAGCAGTTACTCCTGGGACACCTCCTACGAGCAGTACTTC.

This chain links TRBV21-1 with TRBJ2-3; the DNA was not compared with TRBD2, the D call given in the table. TRBV21-1 is assigned pseudogene status. This CDR3 has 14 amino acids. The CDR3 region is CASSRGLWADTQYF. CDR3 nucleotide sequence: TGTGCCAGCAGCCGAGGGTTATGGGCAGATACGCAGTATTTT.

The genes are TRBV6-5 and TRBJ2-6; the D gene is possibly TRBD2 (5 bases). Germline V gives CDR1 MNHEY, CDR2 SVGAGI. CDR3 length equals 15 residues. V was trimmed by 5 bases and J by 2 bases, leaving 10 bases between them. CDR3 nucleotide sequence: TGTGCCAGCAGTCCACGGAGGACTGGGGCCAACGTCCTGACTTTC. It yields the protein CASSPRRTGANVLTF.

This chain links TRBV6-5 with TRBJ1-1; D may be TRBD1 (5 bases). V gave up 2 bases and J gave up 11 bases, with 12 bases separating them. Germline loops: CDR1 MNHEY, CDR2 SVGAGI. The CDR3 covers 12 residues. The CDR3 here is CASSYRGSVAFF. As DNA, the CDR3 is TGTGCCAGCAGTTACAGGGGTTCGGTGGCTTTCTTT.

The V call is TRBV12-5, the J call TRBJ1-3; D unresolved. The length of the CDR3 is 18 residues. In germline, CDR1 is LGHNT, CDR2 FRNRAP. Trimming took off 0 bases at V and 5 bases at J, with 20 bases between the two ends. CDR3 sequence: CASGLVQNPGPSRNTIYF. The CDR3 DNA follows: TGTGCTAGTGGTTTGGTACAAAATCCGGGTCCCTCCCGAAACACCATATATTTT.

The chain joins TRBV4-1 to TRBJ1-3; 9 bases match TRBD1. V lost 4 bases to trimming and J lost 7 bases; unmatched junction nucleotides: 11. The CDR3 is 16 residues long. CDR1 and CDR2 from the germline V gene are MGHRA and YSYEKL. CDR3 residues: CASSLKETGGENTIYF. The CDR3 coding sequence is TGCGCCAGCAGCCTTAAAGAAACAGGGGGCGAGAACACCATATATTTT.

This chain links TRBV4-1 with TRBJ2-5; D perhaps matches TRBD2 (6 bases). V was clipped by 2 bases and J by 4 bases, with 11 bases between them. Germline V gene data show CDR1 as MGHRA and CDR2 as YSYEKL. This CDR3 contains 14 residues. The chain's CDR3 is CASSQTEGLETQYF. The CDR3 coding sequence is TGCGCCAGCAGCCAAACGGAGGGATTAGAGACCCAGTACTTC.

This chain links TRBV5-4 with TRBJ2-7; no reliable D call. This CDR3 comprises 15 residues. Germline-derived CDR1 and CDR2 are SGHNT and YYREEE (reference sequence). V lost 4 bases to trimming and J lost 3 bases, with 17 bases between them. The CDR3 sequence: CASSRSPSSGYEQYF. The CDR3 nucleotides read TGTGCCAGCAGCCGCTCCCCAAGTTCGGGCTACGAGCAGTACTTC.

The chain recombines TRBV5-1 with TRBJ2-2; 9 nucleotides line up with TRBD2. CDR3 length: 18 residues. V lost 2 bases and J lost 2; bases outside the gene matches: 10. Germline CDR1 is SGHRS and CDR2 is YFSETQ. CDR3 sequence: CASSLRWREGRNTGELFF. CDR3 DNA: TGCGCCAGCAGCTTACGTTGGCGGGAGGGACGAAACACCGGGGAGCTGTTTTTT.

In its sample, this clone was seen a few times. This chain links TRBV5-1 with TRBJ2-7; a weak D match, TRBD1 (6 bases). This CDR3 comprises 14 residues. V was pared by 4 bases and J by 5 bases, with 16 bases between. CDR1 is SGHRS, CDR2 YFSETQ, per germline. The CDR3 spells CASSVQGSADEQYF. The CDR3 DNA is TGCGCCAGCAGCGTCCAGGGGTCCGCCGACGAGCAGTACTTC.

The chain has TRBV2 and TRBJ2-1, with D perhaps TRBD1 (7 bases). CDR1 and CDR2 (germline): SNHLY, FYNNEI. The ends were cut back, 7 bases at V and 5 bases at J, with 15 bases in the middle. The CDR3 spans 14 residues. Here the CDR3 reads CASTQGDFNNEQFF. CDR3 sequence (DNA): TGTGCCAGCACTCAGGGGGACTTTAACAATGAGCAGTTCTTC.

J is TRBJ2-3 and V is TRBV7-2; D not resolved. The V and J ends lost 5 bases and 1 base respectively, with 13 bases between them. This CDR3 region has 15 residues. Looked up from germline, CDR1 is SGHTA and CDR2 is FQGNSA. For the CDR3, the DNA is TGTGCCAGCAGCCCCGGAGTAGGTGGCACAGATACGCAGTATTTT. This gives the protein CASSPGVGGTDTQYF.

This sequence joins TRBV18 and TRBJ2-3; 11 bases are shared with TRBD2. Germline V CDR1 and CDR2: KGHSH, LQKENI. J gave up 5 bases and V 2 bases, and 6 bases lay outside the gene matches. The CDR3 runs to 16 residues. CDR3 sequence: CASSPVAGGTGDTQYF. The CDR3, as DNA: TGTGCCAGCTCACCAGTAGCGGGGGGGACGGGAGATACGCAGTATTTT.

The rearrangement joins TRBV6-5 to TRBJ1-1; D is possibly TRBD1 (5 bases). The CDR3 spans 14 residues. Germline values: CDR1 MNHEY, CDR2 SVGAGI. Trimming pared 7 bases from V and 6 bases from J, leaving 18 bases between. The CDR3 nucleotides read TGTGCCAGCACCCGAAGGGGAGGAAACGCTGAAGCTTTCTTT. Amino acid sequence: CASTRRGGNAEAFF.

V is TRBV6-2 or TRBV6-3 and J is TRBJ2-1, with 9 bases lining up with TRBD2. J gave up 6 bases and V 0 bases, and 9 bases lay outside the gene matches. Looked up from germline, CDR1 is MNHEY and CDR2 is SVGEGT. This CDR3 has 17 residues. DNA of the CDR3: TGTGCCAGCAGTTACTCCGGTCGGGGACTAGCACCCAATGAGCAGTTCTTC. It translates to CASSYSGRGLAPNEQFF.